The 2 T cell receptor beta chains reported below all come from one sample, sequenced in a study of T cells after yellow fever vaccination. MiXCR, applied by TCRdb to the 5' RACE reads, yields one record per CDR3 protein. The profile covers hundreds of thousands of distinct CDR3 sequences, with under 14% appearing a single time and less than 20% taken by the ten largest. The material sequenced was PBMCs, taken on the day of the first yellow fever vaccination. The receptors shown here come from a man younger than 35 who received the YFV17D yellow fever vaccine.

The chain recombines TRBV12-3 or TRBV12-4 with TRBJ2-1; 8 bases align to TRBD2. V shed 7 bases and J 2 bases; nucleotides not matched to a gene: 7. The CDR3 is made up of 15 amino acids. Here the CDR3 DNA reads TGTGCCAGCAACATACGCGGGGGGCCCTACAATGAGCAGTTCTTC. Its protein is CASNIRGGPYNEQFF.

This clonotype was recorded at least ten times. The chain is built from TRBV7-2 and TRBJ1-5, with D unclear. The CDR3 extends over 15 amino acids. The germline V gene has CDR1 SGHTA and CDR2 FQGNSA. The V and J ends lost 1 base and 5 bases respectively, with 12 bases between them. DNA for the CDR3: TGTGCCAGCAGCTTAGGTTCGGCAGTTCATCAGCCCCAGCATTTT. Translating it yields CASSLGSAVHQPQHF. The variable domain in full, with the rest retrieved from reference TRBV7-2 and TRBJ1-5, is GAGVSQSPSNKVTEKGKDVELRCDPISGHTALYWYRQSLGQGLEFLIYFQGNSAPDKSGLPSDRFSAERTGGSVSTLTIQRTQQEDSAVYLCASSLGSAVHQPQHFGDGTRLSIL.